This T cell receptor beta chain stems from a study of T cell changes during pregnancy in multiple sclerosis. Measured with immunoSEQ multiplex PCR; TCRdb has only the in-frame clones, and not every one. This sample carries over 80,000 clones, 90% of them seen once, and the ten largest clones take under 0.85%. Unmatched junction bases numbered 9, after V lost 5 bases and J lost 1 base. Germline lookup yields CDR1 SEHNR and CDR2 FQNEAQ (reference sequence). This CDR3 is built from 16 residues. The TCR comes from a female donor in good health, enrolled as a control in a pregnancy study. This material consisted of peripheral blood, taken in the second trimester of pregnancy. The rearrangement links TRBV7-9 to TRBJ2-3, with 7 bases matching TRBD1. The CDR3 reads CASSHTRGTGTDTQYF. The CDR3 DNA sequence: TGTGCCAGCAGCCATACCAGGGGGACCGGCACAGATACGCAGTATTTT. Supplemented by reference TRBV7-9 and TRBJ2-3, the full variable domain reads DTGVSQNPRHKITKRGQNVTFRCDPISEHNRLYWYRQTLGQGPEFLTYFQNEAQLEKSRLLSDRFSAERPKGSFSTLEIQRTEQGDSAMYLCASSHTRGTGTDTQYFGPGTRLTVL.